This entry is about one T cell receptor beta chain. The antigen is unknown. About 10 milliliters of peripheral blood were drawn from each donor into EDTA-treated tubes. Per sample, at least 6 micrograms of total RNA were extracted. The use of a sample-barcoded 5' primer and a J-beta primer mix characterized a second PCR of roughly 6 to 12 cycles. Every sample produced at least 3 million CDR3-containing paired-end reads. TCRdb re-called the 5' RACE reads with MiXCR, one entry per CDR3 protein. This repertoire shows 780,000 or so distinct CDR3 sequences, 56% found once; its top ten account for 25% to 30%. This record belongs to a study of blood T cells in healthy people across ages. V lost 3 bases to trimming and J lost 7 bases, with 18 bases between them. This CDR3 is built from 15 residues. The germline V gene encodes CDR1 GTSNPN and CDR2 SVGIG (reference sequence). General observations from the study: Fewer expanded clones and more diversity marked long-lived versus aged donors.

V gene TRBV30 combines with J gene TRBJ2-2; D may be TRBD1 (5 bases). Sequencing was carried out using blood. The receptor was derived from a man aged 40-55 years in good health. DNA for the CDR3: TGTGCCTGGAGGCTTAAGGGGAAGGTCGGCGGGGAGCTGTTTTTT. Translating gives CAWRLKGKVGGELFF.